This T cell receptor (beta chain) emerged from a study of blood T cell repertoires in COVID-19. Overall study context: COVID-19 samples collected from the United States, Italy and Spain covered acute and convalescent phases. PBMCs, B-cell-depleted T cells, or T cells provided the cDNA or gDNA that made up the material.

Per the study methods: It was from reference gene primer amplification that nucleated cell counts were estimated. Generated by immunoSEQ multiplex PCR, the TCRdb table keeps only in-frame clones and is missing some. V, J and clone size derive from that table, while D and trimming were established from the DNA sequence. Of about 110,000 clones listed, about 89% are singletons. The germline V gene encodes CDR1 SGHTA and CDR2 FQGNSA. V lost 4 bases to trimming and J lost 7 bases, with 16 bases between them. The CDR3 is 15 amino acids. Sequencing was performed on peripheral blood. The chain couples TRBV7-2 to TRBJ1-4; D perhaps matches TRBD1 (6 bases). The TCR comes from a man aged 35 to 55 with acute or convalescent COVID-19. This chain's CDR3 is CASSYQRGRLEKLFF. The CDR3 coding sequence is TGTGCCAGCAGCTACCAGCGGGGGCGCCTTGAAAAACTGTTTTTT.